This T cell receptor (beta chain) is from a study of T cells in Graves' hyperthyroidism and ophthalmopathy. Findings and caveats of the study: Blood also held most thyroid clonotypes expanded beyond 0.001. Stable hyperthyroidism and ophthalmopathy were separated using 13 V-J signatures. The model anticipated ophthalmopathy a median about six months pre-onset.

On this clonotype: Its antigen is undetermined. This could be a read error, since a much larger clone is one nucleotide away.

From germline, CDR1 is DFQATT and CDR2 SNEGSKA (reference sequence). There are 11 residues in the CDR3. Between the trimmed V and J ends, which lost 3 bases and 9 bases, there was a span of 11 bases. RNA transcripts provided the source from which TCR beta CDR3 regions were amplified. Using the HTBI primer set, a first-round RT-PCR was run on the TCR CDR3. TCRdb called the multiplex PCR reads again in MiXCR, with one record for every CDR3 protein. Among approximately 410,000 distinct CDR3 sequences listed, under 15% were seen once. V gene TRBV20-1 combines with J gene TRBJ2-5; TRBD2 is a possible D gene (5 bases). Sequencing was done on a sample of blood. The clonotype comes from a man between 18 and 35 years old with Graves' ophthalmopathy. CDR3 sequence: CSASAGEAQYF. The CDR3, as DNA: TGCAGTGCTAGTGCGGGTGAGGCCCAGTACTTC.